Below are 22 T cell receptor beta chains sequenced from a single sample in a study of blood T cell repertoires in COVID-19. The assay was immunoSEQ multiplex PCR, and TCRdb's table has in-frame clones only and misses some. The repertoire has around 170,000 clones, about 86% of them found once; the top ten carry approximately 7%. The material sequenced was peripheral blood. The receptors shown here come from a man in his fifties with active or convalescent COVID-19.

The chain combines TRBV9 with TRBJ2-5; the match to TRBD2 covers 9 bases. Germline loops: CDR1 SGDLS, CDR2 YYNGEE. The CDR3 covers 14 residues. V gave up 3 bases and J gave up 4 bases; unmatched junction bases: 4. CDR3: CASSALAGRETQYF. The CDR3 nucleotides are TGTGCCAGCAGCGCCCTAGCGGGAAGAGAGACCCAGTACTTC.

This clone was seen just once. The gene calls are TRBV12-3 or TRBV12-4 and TRBJ1-4; D gene unclear. The CDR3 has 12 amino acids. The V end was cut by 2 bases, the J end by 8 bases, with 6 bases between. CDR3 bases: TGTGCCAGCAGTTTAAAGGAGGAAAAACTGTTTTTT. This gives the protein CASSLKEEKLFF.

This chain links TRBV6-2 or TRBV6-3 with TRBJ1-6; TRBD1 matches 7 bases. The CDR3 length is 15 residues. The V and J ends lost 4 bases and 7 bases, in that order; junction bases with no gene match: 7. Germline V gives CDR1 MNHEY, CDR2 SVGEGT. The CDR3 nucleotides are TGTGCCAGCAGTTTCGGGGGACAGAGAAATTCACCCCTCCACTTT. Its translation is CASSFGGQRNSPLHF.

The V gene is TRBV7-8, the J gene TRBJ2-1, with TRBD1 as a possible D gene (5 bases). Trimming took 2 bases from V and 6 from J, leaving 17 bases between them. CDR3 size: 16 residues. Germline V gene data show CDR1 as SGHVS and CDR2 as FQNEAQ. Here the CDR3 DNA reads TGTGCCAGCAGCTTACAGGGTTTAGGTCCCGCCAATGAGCAGTTCTTC. It yields the protein CASSLQGLGPANEQFF.

The chain has TRBV28 and TRBJ2-5; TRBD2 matches 10 bases. The CDR3 extends over 15 amino acids. CDR1 MDHEN and CDR2 SYDVKM come from the germline V gene. V trimming: 6 bases; J trimming: 5 bases; junction bases outside the gene matches: 9. The DNA for the CDR3 is TGTGCCAGCAGGGAGGCTAGCGGGAGCGGGGAGACCCAGTACTTC. Its protein is CASREASGSGETQYF. The full variable domain, in which reference TRBV28 and TRBJ2-5 provide the parts outside the CDR3, is DVKVTQSSRYLVKRTGEKVFLECVQDMDHENMFWYRQDPGLGLRLIYFSYDVKMKEKGDIPEGYSVSREKKERFSLILESASTNQTSMYLCASREASGSGETQYFGPGTRLLVL.

The chain links TRBV9 to TRBJ1-2, with D hard to call. V dropped 0 bases and J dropped 8 bases, with 14 bases sitting between them. Germline-derived CDR1 and CDR2 are SGDLS and YYNGEE. This CDR3 has 14 residues. CDR3 sequence: CASSVETLWRGYTF. DNA of the CDR3: TGTGCCAGCAGCGTAGAGACCCTCTGGCGGGGCTACACCTTC.

The CDR3 bases are TGTGCCAGCAGGGACCCACAGGGGAGTCAGTCACCCCTCCACTTT. Its translation: CASRDPQGSQSPLHF. The chain joins TRBV2 to TRBJ1-6; TRBD1 matches at 7 bases. There are 15 residues in the CDR3. Germline V lookup: CDR1 SNHLY, CDR2 FYNNEI. The V gene end was trimmed by 6 bases and the J gene end by 10 bases; junction bases not matched to a gene: 12.

This sequence joins TRBV18 and TRBJ2-4; the D gene is possibly TRBD2 (5 bases). From germline, CDR1 is KGHSH and CDR2 LQKENI. The V end was cut by 3 bases, the J end by 0 bases, with 12 bases between. The length of the CDR3 is 16 residues. The DNA for the CDR3 is TGTGCCAGCTCACCCTGGGAGTTTCTAGCCAAAAACATTCAGTACTTC. This gives the protein CASSPWEFLAKNIQYF.

The rearrangement joins TRBV4-2 to TRBJ2-2; 10 nucleotides line up with TRBD2. With V trimmed by 4 bases and J by 6 bases, 11 bases remained unmatched. Looked up from germline, CDR1 is LGHNA and CDR2 is YNFKEQ. The CDR3 runs to 17 residues. CDR3 in DNA: TGTGCCAGCAGCCGCCCCTCATCCAGCGGGAGGGCCGGGGAGCTGTTTTTT. Its translation: CASSRPSSSGRAGELFF.

This clone was counted a few times. This chain joins TRBV7-9 and TRBJ2-3; the match to TRBD1 covers 9 bases. J was trimmed by 4 bases and V by 9 bases; bases with no gene match: 11. The germline gives CDR1 SEHNR, CDR2 FQNEAQ (reference sequence). The CDR3 is made up of 15 amino acids. The CDR3: CASFIPGQGSDTQYF. The CDR3 bases are TGTGCCAGTTTTATCCCGGGACAGGGATCAGATACGCAGTATTTT.

This chain joins TRBV21-1 and TRBJ1-4. TRBV21-1 is listed as a pseudogene. The CDR3 sequence is 16 residues long. CDR3 region: CASSKEQRATNEKLFF. CDR3 DNA: TGTGCCAGCAGCAAAGAGCAGCGAGCAACTAATGAAAAACTGTTTTTT.

This clone showed up just once. V usage is TRBV9 and J usage is TRBJ2-7, with 8 positions matching TRBD2. Germline values: CDR1 SGDLS, CDR2 YYNGEE. The V segment lost 0 bases and the J segment 3 bases; nucleotides outside the gene matches: 5. This CDR3 contains 15 residues. CDR3 amino acids: CASSVGDGTSYEQYF. DNA for the CDR3: TGTGCCAGCAGCGTAGGGGACGGGACTAGCTACGAGCAGTACTTC.

There are a few counts of this clone. This chain uses TRBV5-4 with TRBJ1-1, with D uncertain. Trimming cost V 4 bases and J 10 bases, with 20 bases left between them. Per germline, CDR1 SGHNT and CDR2 YYREEE (reference sequence). CDR3 size: 14 residues. Here the CDR3 DNA reads TGTGCCAGCAGCGCGGACCGGACCAGAGAGGGAGCTTTCTTT. Residues: CASSADRTREGAFF.

V gene TRBV7-6 combines with J gene TRBJ2-1; a possible D gene is TRBD2 (5 bases). The CDR3 has 17 residues. CDR1 SGHVS and CDR2 FNYEAQ come from the germline V gene. Deletions cut 0 bases from V and 5 bases from J, with 17 bases between. Written as DNA, the CDR3 is TGTGCCAGCAGCTTAGCATTAGGGCTAGCTGGTCACAATGAGCAGTTCTTC. Translating it yields CASSLALGLAGHNEQFF.

The gene calls are TRBV5-1 and TRBJ2-1; 11 nucleotides line up with TRBD2. The CDR3 sequence is 15 residues long. Germline V gene sequence: CDR1 SGHRS, CDR2 YFSETQ. Trimming cost V 1 base and J 7 bases; bases outside gene matches: 4. The CDR3 spells CASSLTSGSVNEQFF. The CDR3 region has the DNA TGCGCCAGCAGCTTGACTAGCGGGAGTGTTAATGAGCAGTTCTTC.

This sequence joins TRBV18 and TRBJ1-1; D perhaps matches TRBD1 (5 bases). Trimming removed 3 bases from V and 6 bases from J, with 8 bases in between. This CDR3 has 12 amino acids. CDR1 and CDR2 from the germline V gene are KGHSH and LQKENI. CDR3 in amino acids: CASSPQGAEAFF. The CDR3 DNA is TGTGCCAGCTCACCGCAGGGTGCTGAAGCTTTCTTT.

The chain recombines TRBV4-1 with TRBJ1-2; a weak D match, TRBD1 (6 bases). The V end was cut by 2 bases, the J end by 8 bases, with 15 bases between. The germline gives CDR1 MGHRA, CDR2 YSYEKL. The CDR3 sequence is 14 residues long. The CDR3 bases are TGCGCCAGCAGCCAACCCGACAGGAGTTGGGGCTACACCTTC. It yields the protein CASSQPDRSWGYTF.

The genes are TRBV25-1 and TRBJ1-1; 8 nucleotides line up with TRBD1. Germline V gives CDR1 MGHDK, CDR2 SYGVNS. V shed 6 bases, J shed 11 bases, and the junction held 11 bases outside the gene matches. The CDR3 is 13 residues long. The CDR3 protein is CASRMKTGGSAFF. The CDR3, as DNA: TGTGCCAGCAGGATGAAAACAGGGGGTAGTGCTTTCTTT.

V gene TRBV6-6 combines with J gene TRBJ2-3, with 9 nucleotides matching TRBD2. V trimming: 8 bases; J trimming: 5 bases; junction bases outside the gene matches: 5. The germline V gene has CDR1 MNHNY and CDR2 SVGAGI (reference sequence). The CDR3 covers 13 residues. CDR3 protein: CASASGAGDTQYF. In DNA, the CDR3 is TGTGCCAGCGCTAGCGGGGCCGGAGATACGCAGTATTTT.

The V gene is TRBV5-4, the J gene TRBJ1-3; D is undetermined. The CDR3 length is 14 residues. Germline V gives CDR1 SGHNT, CDR2 YYREEE (reference sequence). Between the trimmed V and J ends, which lost 4 bases and 0 bases, there was a span of 8 bases. The CDR3 DNA reads TGTGCCAGCAGCCCGGAGGTCTCTGGAAACACCATATATTTT. Its protein product is CASSPEVSGNTIYF.

The chain employs TRBV19 and TRBJ1-5; 8 nucleotides align to TRBD1. Germline loops: CDR1 LNHDA, CDR2 SQIVND (reference sequence). This CDR3 is 14 amino acids long. V trimming: 5 bases; J trimming: 3 bases; junction bases outside the gene matches: 3. The CDR3 spells CASSGTGYNQPQHF. DNA of the CDR3: TGTGCCAGTAGTGGGACAGGCTACAATCAGCCCCAGCATTTT.

This chain connects TRBV27 to TRBJ1-5; D may be TRBD1 (5 bases). CDR1 and CDR2 (germline): MNHEY, SMNVEV (reference sequence). The CDR3 is 13 residues long. Trimming took 3 bases from V and 5 from J, leaving 8 bases between them. CDR3 DNA sequence: TGTGCCAGCAGTTTTACGGGGGATCAGCCCCAGCATTTT. This sequence encodes CASSFTGDQPQHF.